The text below deals with one TCR beta chain. Methods used by the authors: Amplification of reference gene primers provided the estimated nucleated cell counts. The protocol was immunoSEQ multiplex PCR, while the TCRdb copy is restricted to in-frame clones and leaves out a portion. V, J and clone size are taken as reported in that table, and D and trimming were inferred from the DNA itself. The data contain roughly 150,000 clones, around 86% of them singletons. This sample was included in a study of blood T cell repertoires in COVID-19. Whole-study context: Italy, Spain and the United States were the sources of the convalescent and acute COVID-19 samples. The cDNA or gDNA used as material had been derived from T cells, B-cell-depleted T cells, or PBMCs.

One Seattle source followed patients from active infection through their disease course. The ends were cut back, 7 bases at V and 5 bases at J, with 17 bases in the middle. This CDR3 comprises 14 residues. Germline V gene sequence: CDR1 MDHEN, CDR2 SYDVKM. Sequenced input: peripheral blood. This sequence joins TRBV28 and TRBJ1-2; a possible D gene is TRBD1 (6 bases). The sequence derives from an elderly woman with COVID-19, enrolled during active disease. CDR3: CASKTPGTTYGYTF. For the CDR3, the DNA is TGTGCCAGCAAAACTCCCGGGACAACTTATGGCTACACCTTC.